One sample yielded the 29 T cell receptor beta chains listed below, sequenced in a study of shared clonotypes between healthy human individuals. TCRdb keeps only in-frame clones here, not all; method: immunoSEQ multiplex PCR. The top ten hold under 0.45% of the sample, which has more than 2,000,000 clones, roughly 93% seen once. The material sequenced was naive CD4+ T cells from PBMCs. The subset here: CD45RA+ positively selected. The receptors shown here come from a man between 18 and 29 years old in good health. Some clones in this sample may be carry-over from other donors' samples.

Comments on this clone: The sample has other DNA sequences that encode this CDR3 too. The CDR3 DNA reads TGTGCCAGCAGCGTAGGGGGAAACAATGAGCAGTTCTTC. It is translated as CASSVGGNNEQFF. The chain has TRBV9 and TRBJ2-1; D uncertain. Trimming took off 0 bases at V and 5 bases at J, with 6 bases between the two ends. This CDR3 is 13 amino acids long. Germline V gives CDR1 SGDLS, CDR2 YYNGEE.

The genes are TRBV6-5 and TRBJ1-3; D gene unclear. The V end was cut by 6 bases, the J end by 9 bases, with 15 bases between. The CDR3 extends over 13 amino acids. In germline, CDR1 is MNHEY, CDR2 SVGAGI. The CDR3 is CASRLGRESTIYF. The CDR3 DNA is TGTGCCAGCAGGCTCGGACGGGAGAGCACCATATATTTT.

This chain links TRBV29-1 with TRBJ1-1, with 7 bases identical to TRBD1. V was pared by 7 bases and J by 0 bases, with 5 bases of the junction left unmatched. This CDR3 comprises 13 residues. Germline V gene lookup returns CDR1 SQVTM and CDR2 ANQGSEA. In DNA, the CDR3 is TGCAGCGCAGGGGGTTTTATGAACACTGAAGCTTTCTTT. Its protein product is CSAGGFMNTEAFF.

This clone was observed a single time. This chain links TRBV5-1 with TRBJ2-5; D is perhaps TRBD1 (5 bases). Trimming stripped 6 bases from V and 4 bases from J, with 13 bases between. The CDR3 runs to 13 residues. Germline assignment: CDR1 SGHRS and CDR2 YFSETQ. The CDR3 reads CASNAGARETQYF. CDR3 DNA sequence: TGCGCCAGCAACGCTGGGGCGAGAGAGACCCAGTACTTC.

V gene TRBV6-4 combines with J gene TRBJ2-7; a possible D gene is TRBD1 (5 bases). Germline V gene lookup returns CDR1 MRHNA and CDR2 SNTAGT. This CDR3 region has 15 residues. V lost 7 bases to trimming and J lost 2 bases, with 18 bases between them. The CDR3 DNA reads TGTGCCAGCACCCACCTCCGGACATTCCCCTACGAGCAGTACTTC. Translation gives CASTHLRTFPYEQYF.

The chain recombines TRBV21-1 with TRBJ2-5; TRBD2 is the table's D call and was not checked against the DNA. TRBV21-1 is assigned pseudogene status. CDR3 length: 17 amino acids. This CDR3 is CASSKVRSSGVQETQYF. DNA for the CDR3: TGTGCCAGCAGCAAAGTAAGGAGTAGCGGGGTCCAAGAGACCCAGTACTTC.

The rearrangement joins TRBV19 to TRBJ1-5, with D hard to call. The CDR3 runs 18 residues. V was trimmed by 6 bases and J by 2 bases, leaving 23 bases between them. Germline V gives CDR1 LNHDA, CDR2 SQIVND (reference sequence). CDR3 DNA: TGTGCCAGTAGATCCCCGGTACGTAAAGGTGGAGGCAATCAGCCCCAGCATTTT. Protein: CASRSPVRKGGGNQPQHF.

This clone occurred once. The sample contains more than one DNA sequence encoding this CDR3. CDR3 amino acids: CASSLGVSYEQYF. As DNA, the CDR3 is TGTGCCAGCAGTTTAGGGGTTAGCTACGAGCAGTACTTC. The rearrangement uses TRBV28 and TRBJ2-7, with D unresolved. Deletions cut 2 bases from V and 3 bases from J, with 8 bases between. Germline CDR1 MDHEN, CDR2 SYDVKM. The CDR3 loop spans 13 amino acids.

The V gene is TRBV15, the J gene TRBJ2-3; D is perhaps TRBD1 (6 bases). Trimming pared 3 bases from V and 0 bases from J, leaving 13 bases between. The germline V gene has CDR1 LNHNV and CDR2 YYDKDF (reference sequence). This CDR3 is built from 16 residues. In DNA form, the CDR3 reads TGTGCCACCAGCAGGGGGGCGAGGCCTAGCACAGATACGCAGTATTTT. Encoded protein: CATSRGARPSTDTQYF.

V and J are TRBV14 and TRBJ1-5; D gene unclear. The germline CDR1 and CDR2 sequences are SGHDN and FVKESK. This CDR3 has 19 amino acids. V was pared by 0 bases and J by 7 bases, with 25 bases between. The CDR3 nucleotides read TGTGCCAGCAGCCAAGAACGGAGGCGTATCAACGTCCCCAACCAGCCCCAGCATTTT. Encoded protein: CASSQERRRINVPNQPQHF.

The rearrangement links TRBV7-3 to TRBJ2-7; TRBD1 matches at 10 bases. The V gene end was trimmed by 2 bases and the J gene end by 2 bases; junction bases not matched to a gene: 3. Germline V CDR1 and CDR2: SGHTA, FQGTGA. CDR3 length: 15 amino acids. This CDR3 reads CASSLGTGVAYEQYF. CDR3 coding DNA: TGTGCCAGCAGCTTAGGGACAGGGGTCGCCTACGAGCAGTACTTC.

J is TRBJ1-5 and V is TRBV6-5; 12 bases map to TRBD1. Trimming took 4 bases from V and 9 from J; bases not matched to a gene: 4. Germline-derived CDR1 and CDR2 are MNHEY and SVGAGI. There are 14 residues in the CDR3. CDR3 in amino acids: CASSSGQGAAPQHF. CDR3 nucleotides: TGTGCCAGCAGTTCGGGACAGGGGGCTGCGCCCCAGCATTTT.

The chain combines TRBV6-5 with TRBJ2-3; D remains unclear. The V end was cut by 4 bases, the J end by 2 bases, with 13 bases between. Germline values: CDR1 MNHEY, CDR2 SVGAGI. The CDR3 covers 15 residues. CDR3 amino acids: CASSSSRTVTDTQYF. CDR3 nucleotide sequence: TGTGCCAGCAGTTCCTCAAGGACCGTCACAGATACGCAGTATTTT.

This clone was observed a single time. Other nucleotide sequences from this sample produce the same CDR3. V usage is TRBV5-1 and J usage is TRBJ2-7, with TRBD2 identical over 11 bases. V shed 1 base, J shed 6 bases, and the junction held 3 bases outside the gene matches. Germline V CDR1 and CDR2: SGHRS, YFSETQ. The CDR3 is 14 amino acids. The chain's CDR3 is CASSLILAGAEQYF. Here the CDR3 DNA reads TGCGCCAGCAGCTTGATACTAGCGGGGGCCGAGCAGTACTTC.

The V gene is TRBV5-1, the J gene TRBJ1-2, with D tentatively TRBD1 (6 bases). V shed 2 bases and J shed 2 bases, with 10 bases lying between them. This CDR3 is 14 amino acids long. Per germline, CDR1 SGHRS and CDR2 YFSETQ. CDR3 nucleotide sequence: TGCGCCAGCAGCTTCCCGGACAGCAACTATGGCTACACCTTC. It yields the protein CASSFPDSNYGYTF.

J is TRBJ2-1 and V is TRBV29-1; D is possibly TRBD2 (5 bases). The V and J ends lost 8 bases and 7 bases respectively, with 18 bases between them. CDR3 length: 13 residues. CDR1 and CDR2 (germline): SQVTM, ANQGSEA. CDR3 sequence (DNA): TGCAGCCAACTTTCGGGGAAAGGGAATGAGCAGTTCTTC. Translating it yields CSQLSGKGNEQFF.

This rearrangement joins TRBV5-4 to TRBJ2-1, with 7 bases matching TRBD1. This CDR3 has 15 residues. Per the germline V gene, CDR1 is SGHNT and CDR2 is YYREEE (reference sequence). The trim removed 2 bases at V and 6 bases at J, leaving 8 bases unmatched. The CDR3 region has the DNA TGTGCCAGCAGCTTCCCGAGGGGACAGCTCAATGAGCAGTTCTTC. Amino acids: CASSFPRGQLNEQFF. Variable domain in full (rest from reference TRBV5-4 and TRBJ2-1): ETGVTQSPTHLIKTRGQQVTLRCSSQSGHNTVSWYQQALGQGPQFIFQYYREEENGRGNFPPRFSGLQFPNYSSELNVNALELDDSALYLCASSFPRGQLNEQFFGPGTRLTVL.

This clone was seen a single time. The chain employs TRBV6-6 and TRBJ2-5; D not certain. Trimming stripped 4 bases from V and 2 bases from J, with 5 bases between. The V gene's germline CDR1 is MNHNY and CDR2 SVGAGI (reference sequence). The CDR3 runs 12 residues. The CDR3 region has the DNA TGTGCCAGCAGTTTTGGTCAAGAGACCCAGTACTTC. Protein: CASSFGQETQYF.

Turning to this clone: Distinct nucleotide sequences in the sample also encode this CDR3. CDR3 nucleotides: TGTGCCAGCAGCGTAGGAGGTTTTAACACTGAAGCTTTCTTT. Residues: CASSVGGFNTEAFF. The rearrangement uses TRBV9 and TRBJ1-1; D is unclear. Looked up from germline, CDR1 is SGDLS and CDR2 is YYNGEE. The CDR3 runs 14 residues. V shed 0 bases and J shed 2 bases, with 8 bases lying between them.

This clone was counted once. The gene calls are TRBV7-8 and TRBJ2-5, with D possibly matching TRBD1 (6 bases). Germline V gives CDR1 SGHVS, CDR2 FQNEAQ. This CDR3 has 15 residues. V shed 4 bases and J shed 9 bases, with 21 bases lying between them. The CDR3 sequence: CASSSTGYGPTAQYF. In nucleotides, the CDR3 is TGTGCCAGCAGCTCAACAGGGTACGGGCCAACGGCCCAGTACTTC.

This clone was found a few times. The chain has TRBV29-1 and TRBJ1-1; 8 bases line up with TRBD1. J was trimmed by 3 bases and V by 2 bases; bases with no gene match: 5. There are 14 residues in the CDR3. The germline CDR1 and CDR2 sequences are SQVTM and ANQGSEA. CDR3 region: CSVERDRGDTEAFF. CDR3 DNA sequence: TGCAGCGTTGAACGAGACAGGGGAGACACTGAAGCTTTCTTT.

This clone is a singleton in its sample. This rearrangement joins TRBV5-4 to TRBJ1-1, with TRBD1 matching over 8 bases. Germline CDR1 SGHNT, CDR2 YYREEE (reference sequence). This CDR3 has 15 residues. The junction had 8 bases not matched to a gene; V was cut back by 4 bases and J by 3 bases. CDR3 residues: CASSPRQGLYTEAFF. DNA for the CDR3: TGTGCCAGCAGCCCGAGACAGGGGTTGTACACTGAAGCTTTCTTT.

This sequence joins TRBV11-1 and TRBJ2-3; 8 bases map to TRBD1. Losses at the gene ends were 3 bases for V and 3 bases for J; bases not matched to a gene: 11. Germline V gives CDR1 SGHAT, CDR2 FQDESV (reference sequence). CDR3 length: 17 amino acids. The CDR3 DNA is TGTGCCAGCAGCTTGGAGGGCCAGGGGGCAGGGACAGATACGCAGTATTTT. Translating it yields CASSLEGQGAGTDTQYF.

The chain is built from TRBV5-1 and TRBJ2-7; 9 positions agree with TRBD1. Germline V CDR1 and CDR2: SGHRS, YFSETQ. This CDR3 contains 16 residues. J lost 3 bases, V lost 4 bases, and 11 bases had no gene match. Here the CDR3 DNA reads TGCGCCAGCAGCCACTCTGGGACAGGGCTAGGCTACGAGCAGTACTTC. It encodes CASSHSGTGLGYEQYF.

The chain links TRBV7-2 to TRBJ1-5, with D uncertain. Germline V gene sequence: CDR1 SGHTA, CDR2 FQGNSA. This CDR3 has 13 residues. V was pared by 5 bases and J by 7 bases, with 12 bases between. CDR3 residues: CASSLQTQQPQHF. In DNA form, the CDR3 reads TGTGCCAGCAGCCTACAGACACAGCAGCCCCAGCATTTT.

There are a few counts of this clone. The V call is TRBV5-1, the J call TRBJ2-2, with 8 bases matching TRBD1. CDR1 is SGHRS, CDR2 YFSETQ, per germline. The CDR3 is 16 amino acids. Trimming took 4 bases from V and 0 from J; bases not matched to a gene: 5. This CDR3 is CASSIYRGTNTGELFF. The DNA of the CDR3 is TGCGCCAGCAGCATTTACAGGGGGACGAACACCGGGGAGCTGTTTTTT.

Regarding this clone: The sample contains more than one DNA sequence encoding this CDR3. The chain employs TRBV5-1 and TRBJ1-1, with D possibly being TRBD1 (6 bases). Trimming cost V 3 bases and J 4 bases, with 13 bases left between them. Germline V gene sequence: CDR1 SGHRS, CDR2 YFSETQ. This CDR3 region has 14 residues. The CDR3 loop is CASSSQGTGTEAFF. DNA for the CDR3: TGCGCCAGCAGCTCACAGGGCACGGGCACTGAAGCTTTCTTT.

The J gene is TRBJ2-1, the V gene TRBV7-3; 10 bases fit TRBD2. The germline gives CDR1 SGHTA, CDR2 FQGTGA. V shed 1 base and J 8 bases; nucleotides not matched to a gene: 11. The CDR3 covers 17 residues. This CDR3 reads CASSLNGASSGSYEQFF. In DNA form, the CDR3 reads TGTGCCAGCAGCTTAAACGGTGCATCTAGCGGGAGTTATGAGCAGTTCTTC.

The gene calls are TRBV11-1 and TRBJ2-3; possible D gene TRBD2, 6 bases. Germline V gene lookup returns CDR1 SGHAT and CDR2 FQDESV (reference sequence). The CDR3 contains 16 residues. Trimming pared 2 bases from V and 2 bases from J, leaving 14 bases between. The CDR3: CASSLLSSEITDTQYF. The DNA for the CDR3 is TGTGCCAGCAGCTTACTGTCTAGCGAGATCACAGATACGCAGTATTTT.